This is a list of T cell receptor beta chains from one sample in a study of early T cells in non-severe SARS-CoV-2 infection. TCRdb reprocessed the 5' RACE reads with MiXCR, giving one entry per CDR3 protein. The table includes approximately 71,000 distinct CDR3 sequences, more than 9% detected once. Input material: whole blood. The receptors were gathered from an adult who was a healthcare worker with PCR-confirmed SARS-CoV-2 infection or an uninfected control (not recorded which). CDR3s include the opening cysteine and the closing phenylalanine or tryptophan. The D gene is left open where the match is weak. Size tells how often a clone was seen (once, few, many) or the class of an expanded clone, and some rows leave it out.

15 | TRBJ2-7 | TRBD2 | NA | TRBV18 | TGTGCCAGCTCACCACGACGTAGCGGGGTAGGGGAGCAGTACTTC | CASSPRRSGVGEQYF
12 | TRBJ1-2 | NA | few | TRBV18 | TGTGCCAGCTCACCACCGGGGTTCGGCTACACCTTC | CASSPPGFGYTF
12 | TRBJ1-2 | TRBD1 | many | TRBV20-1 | TGCAGTGCCCAGGGGACAGGCTATGGCTACACCTTC | CSAQGTGYGYTF
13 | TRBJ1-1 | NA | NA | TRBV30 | TGTGCCACAACTTTGGGGGGGAACACTGAAGCTTTCTTT | CATTLGGNTEAFF
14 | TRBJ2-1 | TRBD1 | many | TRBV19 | TGTGCCAGTAGTACGGACAGGGTGATATATGAGCAGTTCTTC | CASSTDRVIYEQFF
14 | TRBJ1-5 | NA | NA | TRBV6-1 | TGTGCCAGCAGGGGGGGGAGCCGCAATCAGCCCCAGCATTTT | CASRGGSRNQPQHF
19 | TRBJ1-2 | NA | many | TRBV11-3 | TGTGCCAGCAGTTTTGGACAGACGATACTGGAAGCCTTTAACTATGGCTACACCTTC | CASSFGQTILEAFNYGYTF
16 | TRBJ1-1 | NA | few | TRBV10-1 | TGCGTCCACGCAGGGCCAGCCCCAAAGGCGTACACTGAAGCTTTCTTT | CVHAGPAPKAYTEAFF
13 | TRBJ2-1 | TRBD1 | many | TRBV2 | TGTGCCAGCAGCCGGACAGGATACAATGAGCAGTTCTTC | CASSRTGYNEQFF
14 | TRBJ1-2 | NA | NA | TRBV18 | TGTGCCAGCTCACCATTGGACCGAAACTATGGCTACACCTTC | CASSPLDRNYGYTF
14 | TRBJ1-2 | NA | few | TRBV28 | TGTGCCAGCAGCACGGAGGGACTGGTCTATGGCTACACCTTC | CASSTEGLVYGYTF
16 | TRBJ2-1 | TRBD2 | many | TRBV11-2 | TGTGCCAGCAGCTTGACGAGGCTAGCGGGGATCGATGAGCAGTTCTTC | CASSLTRLAGIDEQFF
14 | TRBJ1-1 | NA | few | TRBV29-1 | TGCAGCGTCGCGCTTGACCCGGGGTACACTGAAGCTTTCTTT | CSVALDPGYTEAFF
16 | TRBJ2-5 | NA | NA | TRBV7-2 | TGTGCCAGCAGCTTAGCGTCGGTCAGTACCCAAGAGACCCAGTACTTC | CASSLASVSTQETQYF
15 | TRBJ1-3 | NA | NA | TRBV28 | TGTGCCAGCATACGGGGAGGCCTCCAAGGAAACACCATATATTTT | CASIRGGLQGNTIYF
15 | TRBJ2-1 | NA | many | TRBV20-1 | TGCAGTGCGAATCCCCCATCCTCTGGGGGGAATGAGCAGTTCTTC | CSANPPSSGGNEQFF
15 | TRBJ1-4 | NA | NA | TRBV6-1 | TGTGCCAGCAGTTGGGGACGGGGCCTTAATGAAAAACTGTTTTTT | CASSWGRGLNEKLFF
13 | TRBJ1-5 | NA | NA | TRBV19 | TGTGCCAGTAGTATTATCGATTTACAGCCCCAGCATTTT | CASSIIDLQPQHF
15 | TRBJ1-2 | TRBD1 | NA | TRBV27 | TGTGCCAGCAGGAACGCAGGGGGCGTGGGGTATGGCTACACCTTC | CASRNAGGVGYGYTF
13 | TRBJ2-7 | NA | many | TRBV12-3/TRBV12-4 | TGTGCCAGCAGTTTATCTTGGGACCTTGGGCAGTACTTC | CASSLSWDLGQYF
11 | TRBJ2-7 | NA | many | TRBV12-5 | TGTGCTAGTGGTTTGAACTACGAGCAGTACTTC | CASGLNYEQYF
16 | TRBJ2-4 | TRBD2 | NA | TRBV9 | TGTGCCAGCAGCGAGCCCCTTGGCGGGGGGCCCAACATTCAGTACTTC | CASSEPLGGGPNIQYF
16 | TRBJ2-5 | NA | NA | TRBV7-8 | TGTGCCAGCGACAGCTTCCGTGCTGAGGAGCAAGAGACCCAGTACTTC | CASDSFRAEEQETQYF
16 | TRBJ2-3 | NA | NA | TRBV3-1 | TGTGCCAGCAGCCAAGATCTAGGGGACAGCACAGATACGCAGTATTTT | CASSQDLGDSTDTQYF
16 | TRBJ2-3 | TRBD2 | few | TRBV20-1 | TGCAGTGCCGGCGGTACTAGCGGGGGGAGGAGGGATACGCAGTATTTT | CSAGGTSGGRRDTQYF
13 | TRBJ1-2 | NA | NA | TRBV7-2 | TGTGCCAGCAGCTTAGATATAGGCTATGGCTACACCTTC | CASSLDIGYGYTF
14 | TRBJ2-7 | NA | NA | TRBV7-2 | TGTGCCAGCAGCTTAGCGGCAGGAGCCTACGAGCAGTACTTC | CASSLAAGAYEQYF
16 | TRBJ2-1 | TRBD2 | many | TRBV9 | TGTGCCAGCAGCATCTCTAGCGGGGGGAAGTACAATGAGCAGTTCTTC | CASSISSGGKYNEQFF
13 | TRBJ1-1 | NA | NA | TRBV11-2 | TGTGCCAGCAGCCGGACGACGAACACTGAAGCTTTCTTT | CASSRTTNTEAFF
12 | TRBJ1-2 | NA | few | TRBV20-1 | TGCAGTGCTAGTGGACCCCAAGGAGGCTACACCTTC | CSASGPQGGYTF
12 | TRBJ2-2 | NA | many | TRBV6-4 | TGTGCCAGCAGTGACTCCACCGGGGAGCTGTTTTTT | CASSDSTGELFF
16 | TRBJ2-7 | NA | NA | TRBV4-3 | TGCGCCAGCAGCCAAGAAGTCTATGTTCGGGGCTACGAGCAGTACTTC | CASSQEVYVRGYEQYF
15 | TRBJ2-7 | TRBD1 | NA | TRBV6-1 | TGTGCCAGCAGTGAATGGGACAGGGGGCCCTACGAGCAGTACTTC | CASSEWDRGPYEQYF
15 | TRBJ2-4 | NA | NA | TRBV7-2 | TGTGCCAGCAGCCCCTGGACTGAAGCCAAAAACATTCAGTACTTC | CASSPWTEAKNIQYF
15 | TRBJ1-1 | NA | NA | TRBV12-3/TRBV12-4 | TGTGCCAGCAGTCCACCGACCGGGCAGCACACTGAAGCTTTCTTT | CASSPPTGQHTEAFF
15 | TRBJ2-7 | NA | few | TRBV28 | TGTGCCAGCAGTCAGACAGCTACCGGCTCCTACGAGCAGTACTTC | CASSQTATGSYEQYF
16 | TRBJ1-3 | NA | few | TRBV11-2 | TGTGCCAGCAGCATAAAGGACAGCCGTTCTGGAAACACCATATATTTT | CASSIKDSRSGNTIYF
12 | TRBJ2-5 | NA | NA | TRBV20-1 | TGCAGTGCTAGTGAGGGTGGTGGGACCCAGTACTTC | CSASEGGGTQYF
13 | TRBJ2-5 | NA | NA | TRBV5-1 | TGCGCCAGCAGCGGGGGGCTTGTAGAGACCCAGTACTTC | CASSGGLVETQYF
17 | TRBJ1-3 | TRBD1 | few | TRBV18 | TGTGCCAGCTCACCACAACCGGGACAGGCCTCTGGAAACACCATATATTTT | CASSPQPGQASGNTIYF
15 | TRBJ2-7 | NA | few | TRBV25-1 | TGTGCCAGCAGTGTTGGGAGGCCTGGACCGTACGAGCAGTACTTC | CASSVGRPGPYEQYF
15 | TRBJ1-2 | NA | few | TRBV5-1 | TGCGCCAGCAGCTTGGGGACACTCACCCCCTATGGCTACACCTTC | CASSLGTLTPYGYTF
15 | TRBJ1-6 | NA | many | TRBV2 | TGTGCCACTCAAACCTTGATAGGGGGGAGGTCACCCCTCCACTTT | CATQTLIGGRSPLHF
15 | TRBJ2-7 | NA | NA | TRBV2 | TGTGCCAGCAGGGGAAGGGGGGCGCGACCCTACGAGCAGTACTTC | CASRGRGARPYEQYF